Listed below are T cell receptor beta chains from one sample, sequenced in a study of control samples from healthy donors and cancer patients. This table comes from immunoSEQ multiplex PCR, and its TCRdb copy is limited to in-frame clones, with some not included. The sample yields 100,000 to 150,000 clones, about 90% seen once. Material for sequencing was blood. Receptors were obtained from a young man in good health. The CDR3 runs from the conserved cysteine through the conserved F or W. Fields, in order: clone size, J gene, V gene, D gene, CDR3 DNA, CDR3 protein. The D gene is left open where the match is weak. The size field is filled for only some rows; it gives once, few, many or a size class.

clone size: -; J gene: TRBJ2-3; V gene: TRBV3-1/TRBV3-2; D gene: TRBD2; CDR3 DNA: TGTGCCAGCAGCCGCACGGGACTAGCGGGAGGAGATACGCAGTATTTT; CDR3 protein: CASSRTGLAGGDTQYF
clone size: -; J gene: TRBJ2-7; V gene: TRBV19; D gene: -; CDR3 DNA: TGTGCCAGTAGTATTGGACGGCATCGGGAGCAGTACTTC; CDR3 protein: CASSIGRHREQYF
clone size: -; J gene: TRBJ2-1; V gene: TRBV29-1; D gene: -; CDR3 DNA: TGCAGCGTTGAATCCTTAGCACCTTCCTACAATGAGCAGTTCTTC; CDR3 protein: CSVESLAPSYNEQFF
clone size: -; J gene: TRBJ2-3; V gene: TRBV11-3; D gene: TRBD2; CDR3 DNA: TGTGCCAGCAGCTTAGGACTGTCCACGGGGGGGGATACGCAGTATTTT; CDR3 protein: CASSLGLSTGGDTQYF
clone size: -; J gene: TRBJ1-2; V gene: TRBV28; D gene: -; CDR3 DNA: TGTGCCAGCAGTTTATCACGGGGCTATGGCTACACCTTC; CDR3 protein: CASSLSRGYGYTF
clone size: -; J gene: TRBJ2-7; V gene: TRBV14; D gene: -; CDR3 DNA: TGTGCCAGCAGTCTCAGGAGTGCCTACTACGAGCAGTACTTC; CDR3 protein: CASSLRSAYYEQYF
clone size: once; J gene: TRBJ1-4; V gene: TRBV5-1; D gene: -; CDR3 DNA: TGCGCCAGCAGATATGCAACTAATGAAAAACTGTTTTTT; CDR3 protein: CASRYATNEKLFF
clone size: -; J gene: TRBJ2-7; V gene: TRBV20-1; D gene: TRBD2; CDR3 DNA: TGCAGTGCTAGTACGCTAGCGGGAGAACACGAGCAGTACTTC; CDR3 protein: CSASTLAGEHEQYF
clone size: -; J gene: TRBJ1-1; V gene: TRBV6-5; D gene: -; CDR3 DNA: TGTGCCAGTAGCCTTCATATTTGGGGTTACACTGAAGCTTTCTTT; CDR3 protein: CASSLHIWGYTEAFF
clone size: few; J gene: TRBJ1-3; V gene: TRBV4-3; D gene: -; CDR3 DNA: TGCGCCAGCAGCCCTGATAGGGCAGGGAGCACCATATATTTT; CDR3 protein: CASSPDRAGSTIYF
clone size: few; J gene: TRBJ1-3; V gene: TRBV5-6; D gene: -; CDR3 DNA: TGTGCCAGCACCCTAGGTAGGGTAAACTCTGGAAACACCATATATTTT; CDR3 protein: CASTLGRVNSGNTIYF